The rows below give T cell receptor beta chains drawn from one sample of a study of Graves' ophthalmopathy and Graves' hyperthyroidism. TCRdb re-called the multiplex PCR reads through MiXCR, storing one row per CDR3 protein. The sample includes approximately 500,000 distinct CDR3 sequences, over 13% of them seen just once. The specimen was blood. The source of these receptors is a woman aged 25 to 39 with Graves' ophthalmopathy. Both conserved end residues are part of each CDR3. A D gene is named only where the DNA matches it firmly. Clone size is given for some rows only: seen once, a few or many times, or a class if the clone is expanded.

>TRBJ2-7|TRBV30|13|few|-
CAWSENLSYEQYF
TGTGCCTGGAGTGAGAACCTTTCCTACGAGCAGTACTTC
>TRBJ1-1|TRBV20-1|12|many|-
CSAGTPVTEAFF
TGCAGTGCTGGGACACCTGTTACTGAAGCTTTCTTT
>TRBJ2-7|TRBV28|17|many|TRBD2
CASSSPARLAGVYEQYF
TGTGCCAGCAGTTCTCCTGCCCGACTAGCGGGAGTGTACGAGCAGTACTTC
>TRBJ2-7|TRBV5-1|14|many|TRBD1
CASSWGTDAPEQYF
TGCGCCAGCAGCTGGGGGACAGACGCACCCGAGCAGTACTTC
>TRBJ2-2|TRBV12-3/TRBV12-4|15|many|TRBD1
CASSFGQGNTGELFF
TGTGCCAGCAGTTTCGGACAGGGGAACACCGGGGAGCTGTTTTTT
>TRBJ1-2|TRBV12-3/TRBV12-4|15|many|-
CASSPGGEITYGYTF
TGTGCCAGCAGTCCCGGGGGGGAGATCACCTATGGCTACACCTTC
>TRBJ2-5|TRBV6-1|14|many|-
CASVLTNPGETQYF
TGTGCCAGCGTCTTGACAAACCCCGGGGAGACCCAGTACTTC
>TRBJ2-2|TRBV11-2|14|many|TRBD1
CASRWTGENGELFF
TGTGCCAGCAGATGGACAGGGGAAAACGGGGAGCTGTTTTTT
>TRBJ1-1|TRBV6-1|13|many|-
CASTIRGNTEAFF
TGTGCCAGCACCATTCGCGGGAACACTGAAGCTTTCTTT
>TRBJ1-2|TRBV6-5|12|many|-
CASGGAGRGYTF
TGTGCCAGCGGGGGGGCAGGAAGAGGCTACACCTTC
>TRBJ1-3|TRBV19|15|few|-
CASSITGTDGNTIYF
TGTGCCAGTAGTATAACCGGGACTGATGGAAACACCATATATTTT
>TRBJ2-5|TRBV18|15|many|TRBD2
CASSPPGLAKETQYF
TGTGCCAGCTCACCACCGGGACTAGCGAAAGAGACCCAGTACTTC
>TRBJ2-1|TRBV6-1|15|many|TRBD2
CASMDSGTSYNEQFF
TGTGCCAGCATGGATAGCGGGACATCCTACAATGAGCAGTTCTTC
>TRBJ2-7|TRBV27|14|many|TRBD1
CASRRRQGFNEQYF
TGTGCCAGCAGGAGAAGACAGGGGTTCAACGAGCAGTACTTC
>TRBJ1-5|TRBV6-2/TRBV6-3|12|many|-
CASSYSPQPQHF
TGTGCCAGCAGTTATAGCCCCCAGCCCCAGCATTTT
>TRBJ1-1|TRBV15|12|many|-
CATSRGGDEAFF
TGTGCCACCAGCAGAGGTGGGGATGAAGCTTTCTTT
>TRBJ2-7|TRBV12-3/TRBV12-4|14|many|-
CASSLQEVLDEQYF
TGTGCCAGCAGTTTACAGGAGGTTCTAGACGAGCAGTACTTC
>TRBJ2-6|TRBV30|16|-|TRBD1
CAWSGDRVSGANVLTF
TGTGCCTGGAGTGGGGACAGGGTCTCTGGGGCCAACGTCCTGACTTTC
>TRBJ2-7|TRBV12-3/TRBV12-4|15|many|TRBD2
CASSLVASGAYEQYF
TGTGCCAGCAGTTTAGTGGCTAGCGGGGCCTACGAGCAGTACTTC
>TRBJ2-2|TRBV28|15|many|-
CASSPGNLNTGELFF
TGTGCCAGCAGTCCAGGGAATCTGAACACCGGGGAGCTGTTTTTT
>TRBJ2-7|TRBV5-1|14|-|-
CASSLGQFSYEQYF
TGCGCCAGCAGCTTGGGACAGTTTTCCTACGAGCAGTACTTC
>TRBJ2-7|TRBV19|13|many|-
CASSPRRAYEQYF
TGTGCCAGTAGTCCTAGACGGGCCTACGAGCAGTACTTC
>TRBJ2-5|TRBV27|16|many|TRBD2
CASSPTGTRGQETQYF
TGTGCCAGCAGTCCCACCGGGACTAGAGGCCAAGAGACCCAGTACTTC
>TRBJ1-2|TRBV27|14|many|TRBD1
CASSPAGGRGGYTF
TGTGCCAGCAGTCCCGCAGGGGGTCGAGGTGGCTACACCTTC
>TRBJ1-6|TRBV2|15|-|TRBD1
CASSGGQGHNSPLHF
TGTGCCAGCAGTGGAGGACAGGGACATAATTCACCCCTCCACTTT
>TRBJ1-2|TRBV11-1|18|few|-
CVSSPLLHLTGPNYGYTF
TGTGTCAGCAGCCCCCTTCTGCACTTGACAGGTCCTAACTATGGCTACACCTTC
>TRBJ2-7|TRBV6-1|14|-|TRBD1
CASSKDRGLYEQYF
TGTGCCAGCAGCAAGGACAGGGGGCTCTACGAGCAGTACTTC
>TRBJ1-1|TRBV7-2|14|many|-
CASSLATWGTEAFF
TGTGCCAGCAGCTTAGCGACGTGGGGCACTGAAGCTTTCTTT
>TRBJ2-2|TRBV24-1|16|many|-
CATSDPGTSNTGELFF
TGTGCCACCAGTGATCCCGGGACTTCGAACACCGGGGAGCTGTTTTTT
>TRBJ1-1|TRBV20-1|12|many|-
CSAATSNTEAFF
TGCAGTGCTGCCACTTCGAACACTGAAGCTTTCTTT
>TRBJ1-5|TRBV5-8|14|many|-
CASSFRQPNQPQHF
TGTGCCAGCAGCTTCAGACAGCCGAATCAGCCCCAGCATTTT
>TRBJ1-5|TRBV15|15|many|-
CATSREGGGNQPQHF
TGTGCCACCAGCAGGGAGGGGGGGGGCAACCAGCCCCAGCATTTT
>TRBJ2-2|TRBV29-1|12|-|-
CSAREGAGELFF
TGCAGCGCTCGCGAGGGGGCCGGGGAGCTGTTTTTT
>TRBJ2-5|TRBV5-1|18|many|TRBD2
CASSLGWTSGGNQETQYF
TGCGCCAGCAGCTTGGGATGGACTAGCGGGGGCAACCAAGAGACCCAGTACTTC
>TRBJ2-2|TRBV12-3/TRBV12-4|14|many|-
CASSLDRYTGELFF
TGTGCCAGCAGTTTGGACAGATACACCGGGGAGCTGTTTTTT
>TRBJ2-2|TRBV28|15|few|-
CASREEGRITGELFF
TGTGCCAGCAGAGAAGAGGGACGGATCACCGGGGAGCTGTTTTTT
>TRBJ1-3|TRBV6-1|16|many|-
CASSEALGLSGNTIYF
TGTGCCAGCAGTGAAGCTCTAGGTCTCTCTGGAAACACCATATATTTT
>TRBJ2-7|TRBV29-1|13|many|-
CSVEGGITYEQYF
TGCAGCGTTGAGGGTGGGATTACCTACGAGCAGTACTTC
>TRBJ2-4|TRBV7-2|17|-|TRBD2
CASSSRTSGGVKNIKYF
TGTGCCAGCAGCTCAAGGACTAGCGGGGGGGTTAAAAACATTAAGTACTTC
>TRBJ2-5|TRBV29-1|13|many|-
CSVEGQGQETQYF
TGCAGCGTTGAAGGGCAGGGACAAGAGACCCAGTACTTC
>TRBJ1-3|TRBV20-1|13|many|-
CSARKRGADTIYF
TGCAGTGCTAGGAAGCGCGGGGCGGACACCATATATTTT
>TRBJ2-2|TRBV7-8|15|many|TRBD2
CASRAAGANTGELFF
TGTGCCAGCAGGGCAGCGGGAGCGAACACCGGGGAGCTGTTTTTT
>TRBJ1-3|TRBV4-1|13|-|TRBD1
CASSQGGQDLGIF
TGCGCCAGCAGCCAGGGAGGACAGGACCTAGGAATATTT
>TRBJ1-6|TRBV6-1|13|many|TRBD1
CASSNHRGNPLHF
TGTGCCAGCAGCAACCACAGGGGGAATCCCCTCCACTTT
>TRBJ1-5|TRBV6-1|12|many|TRBD1
CASGDSHQPQHF
TGTGCCAGCGGGGACAGCCATCAGCCCCAGCATTTT